The rows below give T cell receptor beta chains drawn from one sample of a study of human T cells and chemical hapten exposure. MiXCR was run by TCRdb on the RACE reads, yielding one entry per CDR3 protein. Of some 190,000 distinct CDR3 sequences in the sample, 20% to 25% were seen once. Specimen: whole blood, collected in connection with sensitization to the hapten diphenylcyclopropenone (DPC). These receptors all come from a woman aged 45 to 65 with alopecia areata. Some clones in this sample may be carry-over from other donors' samples. The CDR3 runs from the conserved cysteine through the conserved F or W. The D gene is left open where the match is weak. The size entry is marked missing in some rows and otherwise reads once, few, many or a size class.

NA	TRBD1	TRBV7-9	TRBJ1-1	TGTGCCAGCAGCTTAGCGCATCCCCGAACAGGGGGCAGGACTGAAGCTTTCTTT	CASSLAHPRTGGRTEAFF
NA	NA	TRBV6-1	TRBJ1-1	TGTGCCAGCAGGGGGGGTTTGAACACTGAAGCTTTCTTT	CASRGGLNTEAFF
NA	NA	TRBV5-1	TRBJ2-3	TGCGCCAGCAGCCCCGTCAGGGGATTTGGCACAGATACGCAGTATTTT	CASSPVRGFGTDTQYF
NA	TRBD1	TRBV20-1	TRBJ1-3	TGCAGTGCCGTTCGGGACAGGGCTGGAAACACCATATATTTT	CSAVRDRAGNTIYF
few	TRBD1	TRBV29-1	TRBJ2-1	TGCAGCGTTGAAGGACAGGGGGCAGGGTCCTACAATGAGCAGTTCTTC	CSVEGQGAGSYNEQFF
few	NA	TRBV5-1	TRBJ1-2	TGCGCCAGCAGCTTGGAAGGGGTTGGCAGGGCCCATGGCTACACCTTC	CASSLEGVGRAHGYTF
NA	NA	TRBV12-3/TRBV12-4	TRBJ2-1	TGTGCCAGCAGTTTACTAGGATTCAATGAGCAGTTCTTC	CASSLLGFNEQFF
NA	NA	TRBV30	TRBJ1-5	TGTGCCTGGAGCCGAGGGGGTCAGCCCCAGCATTTT	CAWSRGGQPQHF
few	TRBD2	TRBV7-2	TRBJ2-3	TGTGCCAGCAGCCCCGGCGGGAGGGGGGGGGCAGATACGCAGTATTTT	CASSPGGRGGADTQYF
many	NA	TRBV7-9	TRBJ1-6	TGTGCCAGCAGCTTAACAGACTTCAGGTCACCCCTCCACTTT	CASSLTDFRSPLHF
few	NA	TRBV20-1	TRBJ1-6	TGCAGTGCTAGAGATTATTCGATAGGGGATTCACCCCTCCACTTT	CSARDYSIGDSPLHF
NA	NA	TRBV7-2	TRBJ1-5	TGTGCCAGCAGCTTAATACCCAGGGATCAGCCCCAGCATTTT	CASSLIPRDQPQHF
NA	TRBD2	TRBV2	TRBJ2-7	TGTGCCAGCAGGCCCCCGGGACTAGCGGGAAGGTACGAGCAGTACTTC	CASRPPGLAGRYEQYF
NA	NA	TRBV15	TRBJ1-5	TGTGCCACCAGCAGACCTAATCAGCCCCAGAATTTT	CATSRPNQPQNF
NA	NA	TRBV5-5	TRBJ2-7	TGTGCCAGCAGCCCTTTAACGGGAGATCCGGCCTACGAGCAGTACTTC	CASSPLTGDPAYEQYF
NA	TRBD2	TRBV20-1	TRBJ2-1	TGCAGTGCTAGCTATCGCGGCGGGAGTGGCGAGCAGTTCTTC	CSASYRGGSGEQFF
few	NA	TRBV6-6	TRBJ2-5	TGTGCCAGCAGTTACACCCGGGGTCTCCAAGAGACCCAGTACTTC	CASSYTRGLQETQYF
NA	NA	TRBV29-1	TRBJ2-1	TGCAGCGTCGGTCTGGGGTACAATGAGCAGTTCTTC	CSVGLGYNEQFF
NA	TRBD2	TRBV20-1	TRBJ2-7	TGCAGTGCTAGACCTATCCTCCCGGGACTAGCGGCCTACGAGCAGTACTTC	CSARPILPGLAAYEQYF
few	NA	TRBV20-1	TRBJ2-1	TGCAGTGCTAGAGCGGGATTCTCCTACAATGAGCAGTTCTTC	CSARAGFSYNEQFF
NA	TRBD1	TRBV27	TRBJ1-2	TGTGCCTCTAAGGGGGCGCCTATCTATGGCTACACCTTC	CASKGAPIYGYTF
few	TRBD1	TRBV7-9	TRBJ2-2	TGTGCCAGCAGGGCAGGGACAGGGAGGAACACCGGGGAGCTGTTTTTT	CASRAGTGRNTGELFF
NA	TRBD1	TRBV7-9	TRBJ1-1	TGTGCCAGCAGCTCCGACAGGGGCCGGGTGGTGGAAGCTTTCTTT	CASSSDRGRVVEAFF
NA	TRBD2	TRBV27	TRBJ2-7	TGTGCCAGCAGTTTAAAACTAGCGGGATGGTACGAGCAGTACTTC	CASSLKLAGWYEQYF
few	NA	TRBV6-5	TRBJ1-6	TGTGCCACCCAGGCCGAAGGGAATTCACCCCTCCACTTT	CATQAEGNSPLHF
few	TRBD1	TRBV6-5	TRBJ2-7	TGTGCCAGCAGCCAGGGGGCTGGCTACGAGCAGTACTTC	CASSQGAGYEQYF
few	TRBD2	TRBV3-1	TRBJ2-5	TGTGCCAGCAGCCCCCAGACTAGCGGCGAAGAGACCCAGTACTTC	CASSPQTSGEETQYF
NA	NA	TRBV29-1	TRBJ1-1	TGCAGCGCCGGGACCCTGGACACTGAAGCTTTCTTT	CSAGTLDTEAFF
NA	NA	TRBV6-5	TRBJ1-2	TGTGCCAGCAGTCCGACCGACAATCACTATGGCTACACCTTC	CASSPTDNHYGYTF